The rows below give T cell receptor beta chains drawn from one sample of a study of PD-L1 blockade in urothelial cancer. Measured with immunoSEQ multiplex PCR; TCRdb has only the in-frame clones, and not every one. The profile shows tens of thousands of clones, approximately 83% of them singletons. Here the sequenced sample was PBMCs, taken around atezolizumab (anti-PD-L1) treatment. These receptors all stem from a man in his sixties with urothelial cancer. Both conserved end residues are part of each CDR3. A D gene is named only where the DNA matches it firmly. Only part of the rows carry a size: once, few, many, or a class if the clone is expanded.

size	V	D	J	CDR3	DNA
few	TRBV19	TRBD1	TRBJ1-5	CASSAPILGQGVRWPQHF	TGTGCCAGTAGTGCTCCAATCCTCGGACAGGGGGTAAGGTGGCCCCAGCATTTT
NA	TRBV7-9	NA	TRBJ2-7	CASSLTIYEQYF	TGTGCCAGCAGCTTAACAATCTACGAGCAGTACTTC
NA	TRBV28	TRBD1	TRBJ1-6	CASTPGQGTPSSYNSPLHF	TGTGCCAGCACTCCTGGACAGGGGACACCGAGCTCCTATAATTCACCCCTCCACTTT
NA	TRBV19	NA	TRBJ1-5	CASSIKGSTTPGQPQHF	TGTGCCAGTAGTATTAAAGGTAGCACCACCCCGGGTCAGCCCCAGCATTTT
NA	TRBV6-1	NA	TRBJ1-3	CASSVETDETGNTIYF	TGTGCCAGCAGTGTAGAGACAGACGAGACTGGAAACACCATATATTTT
NA	TRBV7-2	TRBD1	TRBJ1-1	CASSLWDRLTEAFF	TGTGCCAGCAGCTTATGGGACAGGCTGACTGAAGCTTTCTTT
NA	TRBV7-3	TRBD1	TRBJ1-2	CASSSSGQGGAGYTF	TGTGCCAGCAGCAGCTCGGGACAGGGGGGTGCTGGCTACACCTTC
NA	TRBV29-1	TRBD1	TRBJ1-2	CSVRRGQGSYTF	TGCAGCGTCAGACGGGGACAGGGAAGCTACACCTTC
NA	TRBV27	TRBD1	TRBJ2-7	CASSRGTGGIYEQYF	TGTGCCAGCAGTAGAGGGACAGGGGGGATTTACGAGCAGTACTTC
NA	TRBV7-8	TRBD2	TRBJ2-1	CASSLEPASGGWGQFF	TGTGCCAGCAGCCTGGAACCGGCTAGCGGGGGTTGGGGGCAGTTCTTC
NA	TRBV7-9	NA	TRBJ2-5	CASSPGARVETQYF	TGTGCCAGCAGCCCAGGGGCGAGGGTGGAGACCCAGTACTTC
NA	TRBV2	TRBD2	TRBJ2-3	CASTISFSGGSTDTQYF	TGTGCCAGCACTATATCATTTAGCGGGGGTAGCACAGATACGCAGTATTTT
NA	TRBV30	NA	TRBJ1-3	CAWGFGRRSGNTIYF	TGTGCCTGGGGATTCGGGAGGCGCTCTGGAAACACCATATATTTT
NA	TRBV11-2	TRBD1	TRBJ1-2	CASSPGTGYGYTF	TGTGCCAGCAGCCCCGGGACAGGGTATGGCTACACCTTC
NA	TRBV7-9	TRBD1	TRBJ2-4	CASSLAYRGQNIQYF	TGTGCCAGCAGCTTAGCCTACAGGGGGCAAAACATTCAGTACTTC
NA	TRBV9	NA	TRBJ1-2	CASSVGAVRVNGYTF	TGTGCCAGCAGCGTAGGAGCCGTCCGAGTCAATGGCTACACCTTC
NA	TRBV11-3	TRBD1	TRBJ1-2	CASSLSPGQDNYGYTF	TGTGCCAGCAGCTTAAGCCCGGGACAGGATAACTATGGCTACACCTTC
NA	TRBV11-2	NA	TRBJ2-7	CASRAQGNPTYEQYF	TGTGCCAGCAGGGCCCAGGGTAACCCTACCTACGAGCAGTACTTC
once	TRBV10-3	TRBD1	TRBJ1-4	CAIGGQGAEKLFF	TGTGCCATCGGTGGACAGGGGGCTGAAAAACTGTTTTTT
NA	TRBV29-1	TRBD2	TRBJ2-5	CSVDSGGVGETQYF	TGCAGCGTTGACAGCGGGGGGGTGGGAGAGACCCAGTACTTC
NA	TRBV7-3	NA	TRBJ2-1	CASSKQDNEQFF	TGTGCCAGCAGCAAACAGGACAATGAGCAGTTCTTC
NA	TRBV27	NA	TRBJ1-2	CASSFNSPGVGDYGYTF	TGTGCCAGCAGTTTTAACTCCCCAGGGGTAGGAGACTATGGCTACACCTTC
NA	TRBV7-2	NA	TRBJ2-5	CASSLSPLVGATQYF	TGTGCCAGCAGCTTATCCCCGCTAGTTGGGGCGACCCAGTACTTC
NA	TRBV5-1	TRBD1	TRBJ2-5	CASTDRVSETQYF	TGCGCCAGCACGGACAGGGTCTCGGAGACCCAGTACTTC
NA	TRBV10-3	NA	TRBJ1-2	CAISEGGANYGYTF	TGTGCCATCAGTGAGGGAGGGGCCAACTATGGCTACACCTTC
NA	TRBV7-9	NA	TRBJ2-1	CASSFGRGMGSYNEQFF	TGTGCCAGCAGCTTTGGTCGGGGGATGGGGTCCTACAATGAGCAGTTCTTC
NA	TRBV6-5	TRBD2	TRBJ2-7	CASSYAGLAGAYEQYF	TGTGCCAGCAGTTACGCGGGACTAGCGGGGGCCTACGAGCAGTACTTC
NA	TRBV18	TRBD1	TRBJ1-1	CASSPPQGGGTEAFF	TGTGCCAGCTCACCACCTCAGGGGGGCGGCACTGAAGCTTTCTTT
NA	TRBV19	NA	TRBJ1-5	CASMASKGVGSNQPQHF	TGTGCCAGTATGGCCAGTAAGGGGGTGGGGTCCAATCAGCCCCAGCATTTT
NA	TRBV30	NA	TRBJ2-2	CAWSVGRSDANTGELFF	TGTGCCTGGAGTGTTGGAAGGAGTGACGCGAACACCGGGGAGCTGTTTTTT